A selection of T cell receptor beta chains follows, all from one sample in a study of cytotoxic CD8 clonotypes in ibrutinib-treated CLL. Using immunoSEQ multiplex PCR, the repertoire was profiled, and TCRdb retains in-frame clones only, with some absent. Among 45,000 to 65,000 clones listed, approximately 87% were seen once. The sample consisted of PBMCs, taken after 24 months of ibrutinib treatment. The receptors were sampled from a human donor with chronic lymphocytic leukemia. Each CDR3 is given with its conserved first and last residue. D genes are given only for firm matches. The size of a clone is reported for some rows only, either as once, few or many, or as a class for expanded clones.

12,NA,TRBJ2-7,TRBV30,NA,TGTGCCTGGTCCCGGGTCGACCACGAGCAGTACTTC,CAWSRVDHEQYF
15,NA,TRBJ1-4,TRBV27,NA,TGTGCCAGCAGTCCCCTCGCAACAACTAATGAAAAACTGTTTTTT,CASSPLATTNEKLFF
14,NA,TRBJ2-3,TRBV5-4,NA,TGTGCCAGCACCACCTTACAGGGTCCAGATACGCAGTATTTT,CASTTLQGPDTQYF
14,medium-sized,TRBJ2-2,TRBV7-9,NA,TGTGCCAGCAGCTCGAGGACCTGGGCCGGGGAGCTGTTTTTT,CASSSRTWAGELFF
14,NA,TRBJ1-2,TRBV7-2,NA,TGTGCCAGCAGCCCCGCTAGGTTCAACTATGGCTACACCTTC,CASSPARFNYGYTF
16,NA,TRBJ2-5,TRBV28,TRBD1,TGTGCCAGCAGTCAATTCGGGACAGGGACCGTGGGGACCCAGTACTTC,CASSQFGTGTVGTQYF
13,NA,TRBJ1-1,TRBV7-8,NA,TGTGCCAGCAGCTTAGGGATGAACACTGAAGCTTTCTTT,CASSLGMNTEAFF
13,NA,TRBJ2-1,TRBV15,NA,TGTGCCACCAGCAGAGGAGGGTACGATGAGCAGTTCTTC,CATSRGGYDEQFF
17,NA,TRBJ2-1,TRBV7-6,TRBD1,TGTGCCAGCAGCTCGTATTTCGGGACAGGGGGTGAAAATGAGCAGTTCTTC,CASSSYFGTGGENEQFF
14,NA,TRBJ2-5,TRBV5-1,TRBD1,TGCGCCAGCAGCTGGGGGACAGGGACAGAGACCCAGTACTTC,CASSWGTGTETQYF
13,NA,TRBJ2-7,TRBV10-3,NA,TGTGCCATCAGTGAGGGACGGGACTACGAGCAGTACTTC,CAISEGRDYEQYF
16,few,TRBJ2-4,TRBV30,NA,TGTGCCTGGAGTCCCAGAGGGGGATTAGCCAAAAACATTCAGTACTTC,CAWSPRGGLAKNIQYF
17,NA,TRBJ2-6,TRBV13,NA,TGTGCCAGCAGCACCCGGGACATTATCTCTGGGGCCAACGTCCTGACTTTC,CASSTRDIISGANVLTF
15,NA,TRBJ1-4,TRBV7-2,TRBD1,TGTGCCAGCAGCTTACAAGACAGGGCGGGTGAAAAACTGTTTTTT,CASSLQDRAGEKLFF
16,NA,TRBJ2-2,TRBV9,NA,TGTGCCAGCAGCGTCAGACTCCGCAACAACACCGGGGAGCTGTTTTTT,CASSVRLRNNTGELFF
14,NA,TRBJ1-3,TRBV11-2,NA,TGTGCCAGCAGCTTACAGAGCTCTGGAAACACCATATATTTT,CASSLQSSGNTIYF
14,NA,TRBJ2-5,TRBV6-5,NA,TGTGCCAGCAGTTCTCCCAGGACGAAAGAGACCCAGTACTTC,CASSSPRTKETQYF
13,NA,TRBJ1-2,TRBV6-5,NA,TGTGCCAGCAGTTCCGGACGGCGAGTCGGCTACACCTTC,CASSSGRRVGYTF
13,once,TRBJ2-7,TRBV27,NA,TGTGCCAGCAGTATTAAGCCTAAATACGAGCAGTACTTC,CASSIKPKYEQYF
12,NA,TRBJ2-7,TRBV6-1,NA,TGTGCCAGCCGCGTTGGGGGTAGCGAGCAGTACTTC,CASRVGGSEQYF
16,NA,TRBJ2-3,TRBV5-6,TRBD2,TGTGCCAGCAGCCTGTCCGGGACTACGCGCACAGATACGCAGTATTTT,CASSLSGTTRTDTQYF
16,NA,TRBJ2-7,TRBV6-5,TRBD1,TGTGCCAGCAGTTACGGGGTGTGGGGACAGGGATACGAGCAGTACTTC,CASSYGVWGQGYEQYF
14,NA,TRBJ2-5,TRBV10-2,TRBD2,TGCGCCAGCAGTGAGACTAGCGGGTTGGGGACCCAGTACTTC,CASSETSGLGTQYF
14,few,TRBJ1-1,TRBV4-3,NA,TGCGCCAGCAGTCGGGCTAGGGCTTACACTGAAGCTTTCTTT,CASSRARAYTEAFF
15,NA,TRBJ2-7,TRBV4-3,NA,TGCGCCAGCAGCCAAGAAGCTGGTGCGGGTTACGAGCAGTACTTC,CASSQEAGAGYEQYF
16,few,TRBJ2-1,TRBV7-2,TRBD1,TGTGCCAGCAGCCTCACAGGGGGCGACACCTACAATGAGCAGTTCTTC,CASSLTGGDTYNEQFF
11,NA,TRBJ2-7,TRBV30,NA,TGTGCCTGGAGTGTCGACTACGAGCAGTACTTC,CAWSVDYEQYF
12,NA,TRBJ2-1,TRBV14,NA,TGTGCCAGCAGCCCCGGACCCGCTAACCGGTTCTTC,CASSPGPANRFF
14,NA,TRBJ1-6,TRBV28,TRBD1,TGTGCCAGCAGTTCACATACAGGGGGAGCACCCCTCCACTTT,CASSSHTGGAPLHF
16,NA,TRBJ2-3,TRBV11-1,NA,TGTGCCAGCAGCCGGTGGAGCGGACCGAACACAGATACGCAGTATTTT,CASSRWSGPNTDTQYF
14,NA,TRBJ2-6,TRBV27,NA,TGTGCCAGCAGTTCCCGGTCCGGGGCCAACGTCCTGACTTTC,CASSSRSGANVLTF
14,NA,TRBJ1-3,TRBV27,TRBD1,TGTGCCAGCAGTGCGGACAGGGCTGGAAACACCATATATTTT,CASSADRAGNTIYF
16,NA,TRBJ2-5,TRBV11-2,TRBD2,TGTGCCAGCAGCTTAGGGACCTTGGGGGAGGGAGAGACCCAGTACTTC,CASSLGTLGEGETQYF
13,NA,TRBJ2-5,TRBV28,NA,TGTGCCACCCGAGAAACAGGGAAAGAGACCCAGTACTTC,CATRETGKETQYF
13,NA,TRBJ2-3,TRBV18,NA,TGTGCCAGCTCACAAAGTAGCACAGATACGCAGTATTTT,CASSQSSTDTQYF
12,NA,TRBJ2-5,TRBV6-7,NA,TGTGCCAGCAGTCCCGCCCGCGAGACCCAGTACTTC,CASSPARETQYF
13,NA,TRBJ1-5,TRBV18,TRBD1,TGTGCCAGCTCTCGGACAGGGAATCAGCCCCAGCATTTT,CASSRTGNQPQHF
15,NA,TRBJ2-1,TRBV7-2,TRBD2,TGTGCCAGCAGCTTAGGCGGGAGCGTCTACAATGAGCAGTTCTTC,CASSLGGSVYNEQFF
14,once,TRBJ1-3,TRBV7-9,TRBD1,TGTGCCAGCAGCGGGACAGGCGACGGAAACACCATATATTTT,CASSGTGDGNTIYF
14,NA,TRBJ1-1,TRBV15,NA,TGTGCCACCAGCAGTAAAGGAGGGAACACTGAAGCTTTCTTT,CATSSKGGNTEAFF